The clone carrying this T cell receptor (beta chain) was counted many times. Its antigen is unknown. This sample stems from a study of regulatory T cells in long-lasting Graves disease. Study outcomes and limitations: Under persistent disease, TRBV28, TRBJ1-2 and TRBJ2-5 were used preferentially.

Building of the TCR beta libraries involved iRepertoire HTBI primers and Arm-PCR of CDR3 regions. Original processing methods: The samples yielded approximately 62 TRBV and roughly 14 TRBJ segments. TCRdb fed the multiplex PCR reads into MiXCR, producing one record per CDR3 protein. TCRdb's processing, not the authors', yielded these V and J calls. The sample shows under 300,000 distinct CDR3 sequences, 20% to 25% of them seen only once. The junction had 7 bases not matched to a gene; V was cut back by 4 bases and J by 4 bases. The germline CDR1 and CDR2 sequences are SGDLS and YYNGEE. The CDR3 extends over 17 amino acids. Described time point: newly diagnosed GD, antithyroid drugs for less than 3 months. The TCR library was made from RNA that had been extracted from PBMCs in TRIzol. The patients were enrolled through endocrinology in Xi'an, China.

This receptor was taken from a female donor with Graves disease. The chain uses TRBV9 and TRBJ2-1, with 14 bases fitting TRBD2. Sequenced here: peripheral blood mononuclear cells (PBMCs), sampled at new diagnosis, from a patient treated with antithyroid drugs. For the CDR3, the DNA is TGTGCCAGCAGCCCCTGGACTAGCGGGAGGATTTACAATGAGCAGTTCTTC. Translated, it gives CASSPWTSGRIYNEQFF.